This T cell receptor beta chain was retrieved from a study of T-cell reconstitution after alpha-beta-depleted transplantation in children. This clonotype appeared a few times. Construction of the TCRbeta library involved unique molecular identifiers. TCRdb redid the calling of the PCR reads with MiXCR, one entry per CDR3 protein. In the table there are about 540,000 distinct CDR3 sequences, around 20% of which are singletons. Trimming removed 1 base at V and 7 bases at J, with 14 bases between. The CDR3 runs 15 residues. Germline CDR1 reads SGHDT; CDR2 reads YYEEEE. The clonotype was recovered from a human donor who donated a stem cell graft to a child with acute lymphoblastic leukemia. V and J are TRBV5-6 and TRBJ2-2; no reliable D call. The specimen was PBMCs from the stem cell graft donor, collected from the stem cell graft. Here the CDR3 reads CASSLTVRWGGELFF. CDR3 nucleotide sequence: TGTGCCAGCAGCTTGACAGTCCGTTGGGGCGGGGAGCTGTTTTTT.